This T cell receptor beta chain derives from a study of CD8 T cells in ankylosing spondylitis. TCRdb reanalysed the 5' RACE reads using MiXCR and keeps one entry per CDR3 protein. The sample lists fewer than 750,000 distinct CDR3 sequences; around 19% were seen once. The germline V and J ends were trimmed by 5 bases and 3 bases, with 26 bases remaining between them. This CDR3 spans 18 amino acids. From germline, CDR1 is SGHVS and CDR2 FQNEAQ. Study conclusions and caveats: A TCR beta motif made of about 8 highly homologous variants seemed typical of ankylosing spondylitis blood.

With regard to this clonotype: The antigen remains unidentified.

This rearrangement joins TRBV7-8 to TRBJ2-7; D perhaps matches TRBD2 (6 bases). The sample consisted of blood, either unsorted or a sorted T cell fraction (not recorded which). The TCR originated in a male donor with ankylosing spondylitis. The CDR3 DNA reads TGTGCCAGCAGCCCTTGGGGGGTTTCCCGACAAGGGAGCTACGAGCAGTACTTC. This encodes CASSPWGVSRQGSYEQYF.